This T cell receptor (beta chain) originates from a study of T cell responses to AZD1222 COVID-19 vaccine. Study conclusions and caveats: Researchers report vaccine-associated CD4 TCRs spanning spike, with dominance at 160-218 and 743-854.

Sequencing was performed with immunoSEQ multiplex PCR; in TCRdb, only in-frame clones are kept and a portion is missing. The sample lists 30,000 to 35,000 clones, around 78% occurring once. The V gene end was trimmed by 3 bases and the J gene end by 1 base; junction bases not matched to a gene: 6. This CDR3 is built from 18 residues. Germline loops: CDR1 SGHRS, CDR2 YFSETQ. The table lists this clone with a count of one. The antigen is unknown. The chain couples TRBV5-1 to TRBJ2-6; 11 nucleotides match TRBD1. Sequenced material: peripheral blood, taken 28 days after the second AZD1222 dose. The TCR comes from an adult who received the AZD1222 COVID-19 vaccine. The CDR3 bases are TGCGCCAGCAGCTACCGGACAGGGGGCGCATCTGGGGCCAACGTCCTGACTTTC. This sequence encodes CASSYRTGGASGANVLTF.